This T cell receptor beta chain originates from a study of T-cell reconstitution after alpha-beta-depleted transplantation in children. In its sample, this clonotype was seen a few times. TCRbeta library construction was performed incorporating unique molecular identifiers. TCRdb ran MiXCR on the PCR reads and lists one entry per CDR3 protein. This table holds around 450,000 distinct CDR3 sequences, roughly 17% found once. After removal of 6 bases from V and 4 bases from J, the junction contained 5 bases not matched to a gene. The length of the CDR3 is 14 residues. The sample consisted of PBMCs, mostly from graft donor cells, taken 360 days after TCRalphabeta/CD19-depleted stem cell transplant. This sequence joins TRBV12-3 or TRBV12-4 and TRBJ2-2, with 7 bases that match TRBD2. The TCR comes from a boy in the first two years of life who had a stem cell transplant for Wiskott-Aldrich syndrome, so the T cells may come from the graft donor. CDR3 region: CASSGGSITGELFF. DNA for the CDR3: TGTGCCAGCAGCGGCGGGAGCATCACCGGGGAGCTGTTTTTT.